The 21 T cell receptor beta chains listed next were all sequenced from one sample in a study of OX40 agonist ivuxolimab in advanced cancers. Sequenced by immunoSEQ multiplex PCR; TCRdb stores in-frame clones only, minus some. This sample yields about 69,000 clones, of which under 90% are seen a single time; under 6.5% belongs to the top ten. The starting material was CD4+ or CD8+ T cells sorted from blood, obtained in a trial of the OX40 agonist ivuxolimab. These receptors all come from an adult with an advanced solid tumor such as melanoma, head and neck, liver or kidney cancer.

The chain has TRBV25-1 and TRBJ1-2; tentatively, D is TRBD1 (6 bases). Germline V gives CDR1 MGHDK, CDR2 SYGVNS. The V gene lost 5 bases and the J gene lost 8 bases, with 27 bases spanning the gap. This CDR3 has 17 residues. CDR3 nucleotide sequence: TGTGCCAGCAGTCCTAGGGGGGGGCTCCTGCTCGGTGGCGGCTACACCTTC. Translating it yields CASSPRGGLLLGGGYTF.

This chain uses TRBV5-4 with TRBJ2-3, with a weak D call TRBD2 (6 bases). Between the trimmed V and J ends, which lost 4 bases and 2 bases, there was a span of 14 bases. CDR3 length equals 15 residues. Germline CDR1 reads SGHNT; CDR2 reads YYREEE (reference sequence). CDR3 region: CASSRGGTYTDTQYF. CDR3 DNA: TGTGCCAGCAGCAGAGGAGGGACTTACACAGATACGCAGTATTTT.

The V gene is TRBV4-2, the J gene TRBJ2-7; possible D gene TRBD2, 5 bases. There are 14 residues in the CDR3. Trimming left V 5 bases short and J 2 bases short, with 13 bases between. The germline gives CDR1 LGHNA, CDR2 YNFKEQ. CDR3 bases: TGTGCCAGCAGCTTGTACGACTACACCTACGAGCAGTACTTC. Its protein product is CASSLYDYTYEQYF.

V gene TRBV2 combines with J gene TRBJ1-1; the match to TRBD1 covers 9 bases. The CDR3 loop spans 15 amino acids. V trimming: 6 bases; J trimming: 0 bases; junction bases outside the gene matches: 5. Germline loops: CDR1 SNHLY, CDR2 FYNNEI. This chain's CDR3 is CASSLDRGVNTEAFF. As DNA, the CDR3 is TGTGCCAGCAGCCTGGACAGGGGAGTGAACACTGAAGCTTTCTTT.

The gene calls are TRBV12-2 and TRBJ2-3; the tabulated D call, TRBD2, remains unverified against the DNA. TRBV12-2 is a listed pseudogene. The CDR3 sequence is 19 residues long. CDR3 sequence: CASRWVLAGGRKVTDTQYF. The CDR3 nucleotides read TGTGCAAGTCGCTGGGTTCTAGCGGGAGGGCGCAAGGTGACAGATACGCAGTATTTT.

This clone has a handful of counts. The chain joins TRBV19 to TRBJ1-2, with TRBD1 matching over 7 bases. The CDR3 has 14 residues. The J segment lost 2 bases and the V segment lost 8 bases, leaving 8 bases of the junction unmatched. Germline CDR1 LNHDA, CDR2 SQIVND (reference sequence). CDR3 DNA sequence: TGTGCCAGTTCCGGACAGGCCGGAAACTATGGCTACACCTTC. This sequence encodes CASSGQAGNYGYTF.

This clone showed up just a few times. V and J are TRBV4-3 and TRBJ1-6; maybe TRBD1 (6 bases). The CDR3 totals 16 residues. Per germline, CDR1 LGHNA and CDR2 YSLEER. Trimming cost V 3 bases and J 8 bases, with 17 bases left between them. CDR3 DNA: TGCGCCAGCAGCCAGAGCCTCGGACAGTTTGATTCACCCCTCCACTTT. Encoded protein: CASSQSLGQFDSPLHF.

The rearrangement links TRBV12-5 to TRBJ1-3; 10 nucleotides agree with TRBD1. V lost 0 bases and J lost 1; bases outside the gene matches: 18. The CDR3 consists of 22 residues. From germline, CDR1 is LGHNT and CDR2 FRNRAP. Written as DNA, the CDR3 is TGTGCTAGTGGTTTGGTACTTGGGACAGGGGCCGCGAATTGGTTATCTGGAAACACCATATATTTT. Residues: CASGLVLGTGAANWLSGNTIYF.

The CDR3 here is CAISGQGINTIYF. The CDR3 DNA is TGTGCCATCAGTGGACAGGGAATAAACACCATATATTTT. V is TRBV10-3 and J is TRBJ1-3; TRBD1 matches 7 bases. The CDR3 length is 13 residues. Germline values: CDR1 ENHRY, CDR2 SYGVKD. The V gene end was trimmed by 4 bases and the J gene end by 6 bases; junction bases not matched to a gene: 3.

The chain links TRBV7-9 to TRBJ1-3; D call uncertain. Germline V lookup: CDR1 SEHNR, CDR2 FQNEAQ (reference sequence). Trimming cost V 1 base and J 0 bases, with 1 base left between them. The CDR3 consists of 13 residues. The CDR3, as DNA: TGTGCCAGCAGCTTAGGCTCTGGAAACACCATATATTTT. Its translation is CASSLGSGNTIYF. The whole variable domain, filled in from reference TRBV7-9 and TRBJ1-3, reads DTGVSQNPRHKITKRGQNVTFRCDPISEHNRLYWYRQTLGQGPEFLTYFQNEAQLEKSRLLSDRFSAERPKGSFSTLEIQRTEQGDSAMYLCASSLGSGNTIYFGEGSWLTVV.

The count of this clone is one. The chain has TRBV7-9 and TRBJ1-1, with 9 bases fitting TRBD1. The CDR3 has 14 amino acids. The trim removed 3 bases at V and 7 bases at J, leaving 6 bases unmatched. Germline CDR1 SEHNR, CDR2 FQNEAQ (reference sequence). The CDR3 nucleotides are TGTGCCAGCAGCTTGACAGGGGGTTATCTTGAAGCTTTCTTT. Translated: CASSLTGGYLEAFF.

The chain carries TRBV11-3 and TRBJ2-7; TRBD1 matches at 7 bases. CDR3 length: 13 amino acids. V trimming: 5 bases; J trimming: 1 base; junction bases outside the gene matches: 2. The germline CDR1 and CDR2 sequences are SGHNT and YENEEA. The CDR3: CASSVGQSYEQYF. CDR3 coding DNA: TGTGCCAGCAGCGTGGGACAGTCCTACGAGCAGTACTTC.

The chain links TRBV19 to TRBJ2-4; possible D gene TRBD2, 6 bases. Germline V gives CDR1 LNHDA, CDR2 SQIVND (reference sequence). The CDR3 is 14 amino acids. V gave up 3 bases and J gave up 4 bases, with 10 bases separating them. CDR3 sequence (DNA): TGTGCCAGTAGTATGGGCGGGGTTAAAAACATTCAGTACTTC. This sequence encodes CASSMGGVKNIQYF.

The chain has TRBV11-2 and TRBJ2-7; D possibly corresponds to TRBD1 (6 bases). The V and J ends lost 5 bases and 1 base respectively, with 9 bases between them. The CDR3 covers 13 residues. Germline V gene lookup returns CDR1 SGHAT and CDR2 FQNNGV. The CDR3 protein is CASSVQGSYEQYF. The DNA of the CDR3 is TGTGCCAGCAGCGTACAGGGTTCCTACGAGCAGTACTTC.

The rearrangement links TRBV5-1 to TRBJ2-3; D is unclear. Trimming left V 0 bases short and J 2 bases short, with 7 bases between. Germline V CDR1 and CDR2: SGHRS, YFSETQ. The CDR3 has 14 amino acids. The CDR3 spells CASSLGTSTDTQYF. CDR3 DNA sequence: TGCGCCAGCAGCTTGGGGACCTCCACAGATACGCAGTATTTT.

CDR3 sequence: CASSLAGQGIGTEAFF. In DNA form, the CDR3 reads TGCGCCAGCAGCTTGGCCGGACAAGGGATCGGCACTGAAGCTTTCTTT. The rearrangement joins TRBV5-1 to TRBJ1-1; D might be TRBD1 (5 bases). The germline V and J ends were trimmed by 0 bases and 4 bases, with 16 bases remaining between them. CDR3 size: 16 residues. The germline V gene has CDR1 SGHRS and CDR2 YFSETQ.

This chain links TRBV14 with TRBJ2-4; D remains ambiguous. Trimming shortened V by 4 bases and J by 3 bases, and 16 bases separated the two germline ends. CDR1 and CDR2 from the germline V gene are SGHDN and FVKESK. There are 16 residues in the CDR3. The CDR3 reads CASSPSRGLGKNIQYF. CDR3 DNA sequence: TGTGCCAGCAGCCCCTCGAGAGGTCTTGGCAAAAACATTCAGTACTTC.

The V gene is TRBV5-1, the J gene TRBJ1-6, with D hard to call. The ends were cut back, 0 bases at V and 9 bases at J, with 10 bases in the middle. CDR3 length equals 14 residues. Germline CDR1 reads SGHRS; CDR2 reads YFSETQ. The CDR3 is CASSLGGTGSPLHF. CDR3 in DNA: TGCGCCAGCAGCTTGGGAGGTACTGGTTCACCCCTCCACTTT.

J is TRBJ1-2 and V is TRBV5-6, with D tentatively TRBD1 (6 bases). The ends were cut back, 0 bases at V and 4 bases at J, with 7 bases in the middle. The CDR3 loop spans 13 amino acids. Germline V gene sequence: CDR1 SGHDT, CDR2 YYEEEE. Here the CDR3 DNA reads TGTGCCAGCAGCTTGGCCAGGGGCTATGGCTACACCTTC. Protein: CASSLARGYGYTF.

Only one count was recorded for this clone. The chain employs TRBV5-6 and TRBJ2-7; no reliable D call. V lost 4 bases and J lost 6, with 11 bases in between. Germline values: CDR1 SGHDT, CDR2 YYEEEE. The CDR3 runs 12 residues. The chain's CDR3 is CASSERTLEQYF. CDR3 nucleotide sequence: TGTGCCAGCAGCGAAAGGACCCTCGAGCAGTACTTC. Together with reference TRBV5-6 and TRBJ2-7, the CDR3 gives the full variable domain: DAGVTQSPTHLIKTRGQQVTLRCSPKSGHDTVSWYQQALGQGPQFIFQYYEEEERQRGNFPDRFSGHQFPNYSSELNVNALLLGDSALYLCASSERTLEQYFGPGTRLTVT.

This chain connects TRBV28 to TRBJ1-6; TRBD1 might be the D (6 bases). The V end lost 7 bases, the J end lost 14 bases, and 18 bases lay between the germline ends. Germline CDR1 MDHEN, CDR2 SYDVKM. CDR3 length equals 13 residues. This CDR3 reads CASMDPSRGSLHF. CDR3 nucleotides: TGTGCCAGCATGGATCCTTCTAGGGGGTCCCTCCACTTT.